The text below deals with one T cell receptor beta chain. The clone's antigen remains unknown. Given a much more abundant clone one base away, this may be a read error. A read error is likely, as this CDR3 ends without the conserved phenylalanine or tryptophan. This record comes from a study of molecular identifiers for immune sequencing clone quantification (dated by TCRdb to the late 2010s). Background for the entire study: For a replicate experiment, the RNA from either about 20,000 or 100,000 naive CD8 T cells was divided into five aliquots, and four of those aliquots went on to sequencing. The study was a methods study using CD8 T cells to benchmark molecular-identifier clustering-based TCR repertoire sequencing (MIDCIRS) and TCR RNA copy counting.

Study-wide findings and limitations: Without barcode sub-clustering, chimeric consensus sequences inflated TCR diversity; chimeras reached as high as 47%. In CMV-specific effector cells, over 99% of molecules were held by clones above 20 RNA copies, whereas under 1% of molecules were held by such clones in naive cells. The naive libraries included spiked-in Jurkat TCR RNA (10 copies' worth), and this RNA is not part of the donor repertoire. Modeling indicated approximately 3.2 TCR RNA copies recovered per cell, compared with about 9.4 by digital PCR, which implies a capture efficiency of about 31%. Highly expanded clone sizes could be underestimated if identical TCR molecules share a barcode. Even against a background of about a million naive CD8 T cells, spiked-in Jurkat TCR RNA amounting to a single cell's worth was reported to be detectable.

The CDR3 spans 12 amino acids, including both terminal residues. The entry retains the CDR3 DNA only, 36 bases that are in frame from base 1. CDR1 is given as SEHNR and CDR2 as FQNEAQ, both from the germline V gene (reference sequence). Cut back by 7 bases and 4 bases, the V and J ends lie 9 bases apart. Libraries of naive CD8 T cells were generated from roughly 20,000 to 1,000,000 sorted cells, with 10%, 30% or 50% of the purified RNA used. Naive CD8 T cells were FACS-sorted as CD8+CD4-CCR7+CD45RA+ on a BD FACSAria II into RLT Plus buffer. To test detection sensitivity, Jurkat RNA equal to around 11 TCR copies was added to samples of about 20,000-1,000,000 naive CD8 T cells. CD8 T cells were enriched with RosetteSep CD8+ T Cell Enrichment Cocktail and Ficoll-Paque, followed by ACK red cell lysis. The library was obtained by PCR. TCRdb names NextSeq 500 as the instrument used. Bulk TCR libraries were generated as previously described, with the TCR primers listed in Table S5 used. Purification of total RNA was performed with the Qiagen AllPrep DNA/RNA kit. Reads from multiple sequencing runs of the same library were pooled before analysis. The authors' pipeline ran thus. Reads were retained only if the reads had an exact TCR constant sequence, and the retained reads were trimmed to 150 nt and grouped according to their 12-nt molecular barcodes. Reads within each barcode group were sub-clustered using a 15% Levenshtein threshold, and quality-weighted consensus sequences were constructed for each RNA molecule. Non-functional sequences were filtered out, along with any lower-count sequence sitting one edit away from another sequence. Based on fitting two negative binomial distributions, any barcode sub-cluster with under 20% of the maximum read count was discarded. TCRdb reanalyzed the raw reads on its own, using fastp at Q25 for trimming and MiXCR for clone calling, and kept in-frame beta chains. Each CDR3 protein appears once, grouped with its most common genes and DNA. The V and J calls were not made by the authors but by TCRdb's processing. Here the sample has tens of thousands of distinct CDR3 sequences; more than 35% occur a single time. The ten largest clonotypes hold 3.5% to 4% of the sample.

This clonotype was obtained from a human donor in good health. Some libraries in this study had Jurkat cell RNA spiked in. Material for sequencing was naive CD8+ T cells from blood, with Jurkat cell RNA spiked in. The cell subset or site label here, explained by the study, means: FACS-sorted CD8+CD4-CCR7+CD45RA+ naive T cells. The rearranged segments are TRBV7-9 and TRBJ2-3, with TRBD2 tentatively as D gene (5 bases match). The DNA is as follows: TGTGCCAGCACCCCGGGGTCAGATACGCAGTATTAT. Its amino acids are CASTPGSDTQYY.